Sequencing of this T cell receptor beta chain was carried out in a study of control samples from healthy donors and cancer patients. Clones were read by immunoSEQ multiplex PCR, and TCRdb kept only the in-frame ones, dropping some. The sample shows approximately 79,000 clones, 89% of them seen only once. In germline, CDR1 is MNHNY, CDR2 SVGAGI (reference sequence). Between the trimmed V and J ends, which lost 8 bases and 8 bases, there was a span of 10 bases. This CDR3 has 11 amino acids. This clone was found a few times. This sequence originates from a man aged 50-60 years in good health. The sample was blood. The chain carries TRBV6-6 and TRBJ2-1, with unresolved D. The CDR3 here is CASVRDHEQFF. The CDR3 nucleotides read TGTGCCAGCGTAAGGGATCATGAGCAGTTCTTC.